The clone carrying this T cell receptor beta chain appeared a single time. Assay: immunoSEQ multiplex PCR; the TCRdb copy retains only in-frame clones and omits some. Of tens of thousands of clones in the sample, 91% are singletons; the top ten hold 2.3%. The data originate from a study of T cell changes during pregnancy in multiple sclerosis. Germline-derived CDR1 and CDR2 are MDHEN and SYDVKM. This CDR3 is built from 14 residues. After removal of 8 bases from V and 5 bases from J, the junction contained 10 bases not matched to a gene. V and J are TRBV28 and TRBJ2-5; 8 bases match TRBD1. The sequences come from peripheral blood, collected in the first trimester of pregnancy. This sequence originates from a female donor with multiple sclerosis, enrolled in a pregnancy study. The CDR3 DNA sequence: TGTGCCAGCTCCAAGACAGGGGAGAGGGAGACCCAGTACTTC. Amino acids: CASSKTGERETQYF. The whole variable domain, filled in from reference TRBV28 and TRBJ2-5, reads DVKVTQSSRYLVKRTGEKVFLECVQDMDHENMFWYRQDPGLGLRLIYFSYDVKMKEKGDIPEGYSVSREKKERFSLILESASTNQTSMYLCASSKTGERETQYFGPGTRLLVL.